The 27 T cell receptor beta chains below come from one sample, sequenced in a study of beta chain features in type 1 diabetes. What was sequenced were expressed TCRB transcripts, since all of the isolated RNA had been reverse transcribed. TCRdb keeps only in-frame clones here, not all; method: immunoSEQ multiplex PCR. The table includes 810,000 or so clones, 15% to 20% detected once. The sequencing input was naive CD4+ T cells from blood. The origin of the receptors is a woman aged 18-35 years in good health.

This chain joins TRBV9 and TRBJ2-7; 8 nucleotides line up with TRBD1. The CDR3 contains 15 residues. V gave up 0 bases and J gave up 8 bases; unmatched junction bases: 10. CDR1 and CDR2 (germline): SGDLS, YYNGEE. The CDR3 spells CASSVGAGGIYKQYF. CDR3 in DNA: TGTGCCAGCAGCGTAGGAGCAGGGGGCATTTACAAGCAGTACTTC.

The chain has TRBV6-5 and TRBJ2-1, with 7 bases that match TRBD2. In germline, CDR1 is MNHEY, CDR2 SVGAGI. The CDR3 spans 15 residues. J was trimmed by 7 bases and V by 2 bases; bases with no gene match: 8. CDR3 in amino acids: CASSYGGRAVNEQFF. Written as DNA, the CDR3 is TGTGCCAGCAGTTACGGAGGGAGGGCCGTTAATGAGCAGTTCTTC.

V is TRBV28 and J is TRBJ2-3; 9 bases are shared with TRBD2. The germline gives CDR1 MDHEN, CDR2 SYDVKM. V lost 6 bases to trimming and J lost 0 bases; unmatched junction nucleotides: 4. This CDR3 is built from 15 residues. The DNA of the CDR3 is TGTGCCAGCAGCCGCGGGAGGGCGAGCACAGATACGCAGTATTTT. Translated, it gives CASSRGRASTDTQYF. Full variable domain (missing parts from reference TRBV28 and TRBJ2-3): DVKVTQSSRYLVKRTGEKVFLECVQDMDHENMFWYRQDPGLGLRLIYFSYDVKMKEKGDIPEGYSVSREKKERFSLILESASTNQTSMYLCASSRGRASTDTQYFGPGTRLTVL.

The CDR3 DNA reads TGTGCCAACTCCCGGGGCGGGAGTAGGAATGAGCAGTTCTTC. It translates to CANSRGGSRNEQFF. The chain links TRBV28 to TRBJ2-1; 7 positions match TRBD2. The CDR3 is 14 amino acids. CDR1 and CDR2 (germline): MDHEN, SYDVKM. The trim removed 10 bases at V and 7 bases at J, leaving 13 bases unmatched.

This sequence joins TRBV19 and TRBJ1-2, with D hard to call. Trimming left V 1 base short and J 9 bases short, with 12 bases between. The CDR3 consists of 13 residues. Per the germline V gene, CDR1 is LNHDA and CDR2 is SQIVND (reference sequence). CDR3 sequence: CASSIAQRRSYTF. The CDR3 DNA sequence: TGTGCCAGTAGTATAGCTCAACGTCGTAGCTACACCTTC.

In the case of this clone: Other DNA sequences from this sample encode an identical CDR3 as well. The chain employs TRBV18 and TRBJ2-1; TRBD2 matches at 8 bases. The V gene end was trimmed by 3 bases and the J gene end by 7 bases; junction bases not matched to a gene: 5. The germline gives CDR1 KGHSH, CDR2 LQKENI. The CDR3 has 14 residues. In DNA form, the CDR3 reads TGTGCCAGCTCACCCAGCGGGACTAGAAATGAGCAGTTCTTC. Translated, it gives CASSPSGTRNEQFF.

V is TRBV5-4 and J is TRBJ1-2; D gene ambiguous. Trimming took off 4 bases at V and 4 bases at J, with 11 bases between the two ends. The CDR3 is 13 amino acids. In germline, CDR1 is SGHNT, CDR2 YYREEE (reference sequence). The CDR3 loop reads CASSPTGIYGYTF. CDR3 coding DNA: TGTGCCAGCAGCCCGACTGGGATCTATGGCTACACCTTC.

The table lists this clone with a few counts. CDR3 region: CASSLRTGTTNEQFF. In DNA, the CDR3 is TGTGCCAGTAGTTTAAGGACAGGGACAACTAATGAGCAGTTCTTC. This chain uses TRBV19 with TRBJ2-1; 8 bases align to TRBD1. With 5 bases clipped from V and 7 bases from J, the junction kept 10 bases outside the gene matches. CDR3 length equals 15 residues. Germline V gene sequence: CDR1 LNHDA, CDR2 SQIVND (reference sequence).

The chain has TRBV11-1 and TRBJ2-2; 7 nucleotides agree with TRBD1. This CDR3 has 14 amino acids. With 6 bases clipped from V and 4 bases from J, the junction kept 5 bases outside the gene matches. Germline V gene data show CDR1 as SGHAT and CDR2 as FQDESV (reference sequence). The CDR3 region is CASRLTGSTGELFF. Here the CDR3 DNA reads TGTGCCAGCAGGCTGACAGGGAGCACCGGGGAGCTGTTTTTT.

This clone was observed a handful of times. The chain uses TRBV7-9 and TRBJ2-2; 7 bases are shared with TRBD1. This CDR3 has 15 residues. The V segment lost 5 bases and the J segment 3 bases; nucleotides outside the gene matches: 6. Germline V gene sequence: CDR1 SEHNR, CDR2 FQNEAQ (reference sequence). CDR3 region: CASSQGGGYTGELFF. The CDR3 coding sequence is TGTGCCAGCAGCCAAGGGGGCGGATACACCGGGGAGCTGTTTTTT. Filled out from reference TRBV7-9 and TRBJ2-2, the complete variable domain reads DTGVSQNPRHKITKRGQNVTFRCDPISEHNRLYWYRQTLGQGPEFLTYFQNEAQLEKSRLLSDRFSAERPKGSFSTLEIQRTEQGDSAMYLCASSQGGGYTGELFFGEGSRLTVL.

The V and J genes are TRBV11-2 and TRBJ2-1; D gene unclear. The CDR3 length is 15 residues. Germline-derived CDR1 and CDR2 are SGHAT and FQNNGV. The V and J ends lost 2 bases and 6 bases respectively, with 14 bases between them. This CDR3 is CASSLSNRSPNEQFF. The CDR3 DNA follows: TGTGCCAGCAGCTTATCAAATCGGTCCCCCAATGAGCAGTTCTTC.

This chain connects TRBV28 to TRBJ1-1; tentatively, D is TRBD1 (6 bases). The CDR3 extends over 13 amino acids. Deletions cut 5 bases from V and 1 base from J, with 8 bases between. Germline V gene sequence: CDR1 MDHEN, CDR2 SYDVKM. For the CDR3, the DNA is TGTGCCAGCAGTACGGGACAGAACACTGAAGCTTTCTTT. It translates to CASSTGQNTEAFF.

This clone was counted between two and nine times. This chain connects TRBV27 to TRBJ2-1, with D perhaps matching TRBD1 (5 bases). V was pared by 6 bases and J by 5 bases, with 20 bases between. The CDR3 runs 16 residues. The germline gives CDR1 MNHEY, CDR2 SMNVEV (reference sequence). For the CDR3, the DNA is TGTGCCAGCAGAGGGGTAAGAGGCCCGTCTCACAATGAGCAGTTCTTC. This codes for CASRGVRGPSHNEQFF.

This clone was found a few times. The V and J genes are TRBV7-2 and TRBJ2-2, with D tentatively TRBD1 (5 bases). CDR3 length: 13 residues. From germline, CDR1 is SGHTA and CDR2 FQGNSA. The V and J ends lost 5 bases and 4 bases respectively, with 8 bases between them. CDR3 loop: CASSRQSTGELFF. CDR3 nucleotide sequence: TGTGCCAGCAGCCGACAGAGCACCGGGGAGCTGTTTTTT.

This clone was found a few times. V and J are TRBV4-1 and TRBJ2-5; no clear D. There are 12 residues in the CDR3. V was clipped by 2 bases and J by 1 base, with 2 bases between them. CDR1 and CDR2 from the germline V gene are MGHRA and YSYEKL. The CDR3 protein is CASSQPQETQYF. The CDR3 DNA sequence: TGCGCCAGCAGCCAACCCCAAGAGACCCAGTACTTC.

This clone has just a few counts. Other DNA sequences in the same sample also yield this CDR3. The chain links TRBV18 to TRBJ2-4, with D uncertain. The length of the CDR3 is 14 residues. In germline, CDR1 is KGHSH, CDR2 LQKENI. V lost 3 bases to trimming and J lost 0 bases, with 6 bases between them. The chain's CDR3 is CASSPGLAKNIQYF. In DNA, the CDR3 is TGTGCCAGCTCACCGGGATTAGCCAAAAACATTCAGTACTTC.

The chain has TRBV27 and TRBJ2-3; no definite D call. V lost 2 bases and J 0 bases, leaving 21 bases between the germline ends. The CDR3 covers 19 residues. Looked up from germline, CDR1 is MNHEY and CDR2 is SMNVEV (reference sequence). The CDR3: CASSLIRISYPTSTDTQYF. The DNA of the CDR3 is TGTGCCAGCAGTTTAATCCGGATTAGTTACCCGACTAGCACAGATACGCAGTATTTT.

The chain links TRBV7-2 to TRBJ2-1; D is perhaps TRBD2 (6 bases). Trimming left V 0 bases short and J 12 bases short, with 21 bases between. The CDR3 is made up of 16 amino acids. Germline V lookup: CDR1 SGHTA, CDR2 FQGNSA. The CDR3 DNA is TGTGCCAGCAGCTTAGCGATGGCATTGACTAGTTGGGGGCAGTTCTTC. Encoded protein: CASSLAMALTSWGQFF.

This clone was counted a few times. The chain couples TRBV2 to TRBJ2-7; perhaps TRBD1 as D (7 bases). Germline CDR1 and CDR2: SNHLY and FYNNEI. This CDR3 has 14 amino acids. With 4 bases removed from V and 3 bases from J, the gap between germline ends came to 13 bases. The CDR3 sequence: CASSVSQGGYEQYF. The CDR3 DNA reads TGTGCCAGCAGTGTTTCGCAGGGGGGCTACGAGCAGTACTTC.

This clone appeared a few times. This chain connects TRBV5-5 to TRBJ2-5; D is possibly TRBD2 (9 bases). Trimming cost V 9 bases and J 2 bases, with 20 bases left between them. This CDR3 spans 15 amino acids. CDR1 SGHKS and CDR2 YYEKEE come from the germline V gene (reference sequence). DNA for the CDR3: TGTGCCATCTTCAGGGGGCTAGCGGGACAAGAGACCCAGTACTTC. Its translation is CAIFRGLAGQETQYF. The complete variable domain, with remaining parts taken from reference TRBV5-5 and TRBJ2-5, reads DAGVTQSPTHLIKTRGQQVTLRCSPISGHKSVSWYQQVLGQGPQFIFQYYEKEERGRGNFPDRFSARQFPNYSSELNVNALLLGDSALYLCAIFRGLAGQETQYFGPGTRLLVL.

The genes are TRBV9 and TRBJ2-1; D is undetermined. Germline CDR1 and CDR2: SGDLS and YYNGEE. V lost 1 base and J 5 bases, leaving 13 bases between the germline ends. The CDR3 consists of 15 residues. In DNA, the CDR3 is TGTGCCAGCAGCGTATCGGGTCTGCCAAACAATGAGCAGTTCTTC. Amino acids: CASSVSGLPNNEQFF. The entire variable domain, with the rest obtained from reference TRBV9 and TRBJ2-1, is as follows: DSGVTQTPKHLITATGQRVTLRCSPRSGDLSVYWYQQSLDQGLQFLIQYYNGEERAKGNILERFSAQQFPDLHSELNLSSLELGDSALYFCASSVSGLPNNEQFFGPGTRLTVL.

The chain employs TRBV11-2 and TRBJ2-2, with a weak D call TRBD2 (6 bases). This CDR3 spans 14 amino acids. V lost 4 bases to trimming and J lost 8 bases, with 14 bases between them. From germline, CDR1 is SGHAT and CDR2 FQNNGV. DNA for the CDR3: TGTGCCAGCAGCTCCCTCCGCGGGGTGGGGGAGCTGTTTTTT. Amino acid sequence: CASSSLRGVGELFF.

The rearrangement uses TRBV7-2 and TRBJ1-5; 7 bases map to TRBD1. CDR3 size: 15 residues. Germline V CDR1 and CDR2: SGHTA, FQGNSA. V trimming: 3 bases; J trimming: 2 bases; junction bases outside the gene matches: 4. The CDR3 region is CASSFDREGNQPQHF. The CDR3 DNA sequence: TGTGCCAGCAGCTTCGACAGGGAAGGCAATCAGCCCCAGCATTTT.

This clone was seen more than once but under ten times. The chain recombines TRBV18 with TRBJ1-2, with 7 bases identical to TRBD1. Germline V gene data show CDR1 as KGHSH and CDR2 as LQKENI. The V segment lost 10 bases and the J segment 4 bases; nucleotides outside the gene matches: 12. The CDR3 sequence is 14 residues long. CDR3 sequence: CATLNGQASYGYTF. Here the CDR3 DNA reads TGTGCCACCTTGAACGGACAGGCTAGCTATGGCTACACCTTC.

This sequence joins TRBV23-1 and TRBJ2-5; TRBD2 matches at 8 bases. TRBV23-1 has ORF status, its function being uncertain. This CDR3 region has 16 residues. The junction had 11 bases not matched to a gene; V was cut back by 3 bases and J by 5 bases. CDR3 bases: TGCGCCAGCAGTCAGCGCGAGGGGACTAGTTGGGAGACCCAGTACTTC. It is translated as CASSQREGTSWETQYF.

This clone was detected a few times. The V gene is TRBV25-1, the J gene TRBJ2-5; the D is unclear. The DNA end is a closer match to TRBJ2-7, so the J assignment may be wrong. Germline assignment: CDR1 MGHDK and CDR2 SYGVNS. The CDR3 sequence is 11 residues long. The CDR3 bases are TGTGCCAGCAGTGAGGCATACGAGCAGTACTTC. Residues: CASSEAYEQYF.

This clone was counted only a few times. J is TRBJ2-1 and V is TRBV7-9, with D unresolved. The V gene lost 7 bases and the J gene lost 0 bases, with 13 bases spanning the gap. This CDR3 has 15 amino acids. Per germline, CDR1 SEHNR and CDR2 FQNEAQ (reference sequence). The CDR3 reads CASTPPAVSYNEQFF. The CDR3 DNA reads TGTGCCAGCACTCCGCCCGCGGTCTCCTACAATGAGCAGTTCTTC.